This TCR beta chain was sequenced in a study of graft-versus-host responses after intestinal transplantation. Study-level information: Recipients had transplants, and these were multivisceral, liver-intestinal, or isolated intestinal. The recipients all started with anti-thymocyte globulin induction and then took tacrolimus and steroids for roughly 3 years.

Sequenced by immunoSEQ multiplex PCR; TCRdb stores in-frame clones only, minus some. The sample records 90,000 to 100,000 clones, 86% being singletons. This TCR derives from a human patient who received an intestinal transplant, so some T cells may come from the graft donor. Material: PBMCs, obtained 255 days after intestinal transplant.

The CDR3 DNA reads as TGCAGCATGCTTCAGGGGCCCGACACCATATATTTT. It is translated as CSMLQGPDTIYF. The chain combines TRBV29-1 with TRBJ1-3; maybe TRBD1 (6 bases). The CDR3 sequence is 12 residues long. Between the trimmed V and J ends, which lost 8 bases and 8 bases, there was a span of 16 bases. CDR1 and CDR2 (germline): SQVTM, ANQGSEA.